This entry lists 30 T cell receptor beta chains sequenced from one sample in a study of regulatory T cells in long-lasting Graves disease. Relying on iRepertoire HTBI primers and Arm-PCR of CDR3 regions, the team built TCR beta libraries. Via MiXCR, TCRdb re-called the multiplex PCR reads, giving one row per CDR3 protein. Of hundreds of thousands of distinct CDR3 sequences in the sample, roughly 15% were seen once. Time point specified: newly diagnosed GD, antithyroid drugs for less than 3 months. From RNA extracted from PBMCs, the TCR library was made. The data also belong to a second study, concerning T cells in Graves' hyperthyroidism and ophthalmopathy.

This specimen was peripheral blood mononuclear cells (PBMCs), taken at new diagnosis, from a patient treated with antithyroid drugs. Receptor source: a woman in her 30s with Graves disease.

The sample holds many counts of this clonotype. The gene calls are TRBV6-1 and TRBJ1-6, with TRBD1 matching over 10 bases. Germline V gene sequence: CDR1 MNHNS, CDR2 SASEGT. CDR3 size: 15 residues. V lost 4 bases, J lost 10 bases, and 7 bases stayed unmatched. The CDR3 DNA sequence: TGTGCCAGCAGTGTAACCGGGACAGGGGAATCACCCCTCCACTTT. Protein product: CASSVTGTGESPLHF.

J is TRBJ1-2 and V is TRBV7-3; D might be TRBD1 (6 bases). The CDR3 covers 13 residues. Looked up from germline, CDR1 is SGHTA and CDR2 is FQGTGA. The V end lost 2 bases, the J end lost 7 bases, and 11 bases lay between the germline ends. In nucleotides, the CDR3 is TGTGCCAGCAGCTTAGGGGCGGGGGCTGGCTACACCTTC. It specifies CASSLGAGAGYTF.

V gene TRBV6-2 or TRBV6-3 combines with J gene TRBJ2-2; D is unclear. Trimming took 5 bases from V and 6 from J, leaving 16 bases between them. The germline gives CDR1 MNHEY, CDR2 SVGEGT. This CDR3 region has 15 residues. CDR3 in DNA: TGTGCCAGCAGTGAAGGGCGGATTTTCCCCGGGGAGCTGTTTTTT. It specifies CASSEGRIFPGELFF.

There are many counts of this clonotype. The CDR3 DNA reads TGTGCCAGCAGTAAAGGGGGATATGGCTACACCTTC. It translates to CASSKGGYGYTF. V usage is TRBV2 and J usage is TRBJ1-2; perhaps TRBD1 as D (6 bases). From germline, CDR1 is SNHLY and CDR2 FYNNEI. Trimming cost V 5 bases and J 5 bases, with 9 bases left between them. This CDR3 region has 12 residues. Variable domain in full (rest from reference TRBV2 and TRBJ1-2): EPEVTQTPSHQVTQMGQEVILRCVPISNHLYFYWYRQILGQKVEFLVSFYNNEISEKSEIFDDQFSVERPDGSNFTLKIRSTKLEDSAMYFCASSKGGYGYTFGSGTRLTVV.

This clonotype has at least ten counts. V gene TRBV15 combines with J gene TRBJ2-3; the D gene is possibly TRBD2 (5 bases). Germline-derived CDR1 and CDR2 are LNHNV and YYDKDF (reference sequence). Trimming cost V 0 bases and J 8 bases, with 15 bases left between them. The CDR3 contains 15 residues. The CDR3 DNA is TGTGCCACCAGCAGAGATAGTGGACGGGGAGTTACGCAGTATTTT. Protein product: CATSRDSGRGVTQYF.

This clonotype was detected a few times. V is TRBV6-1 and J is TRBJ1-2; TRBD1 is a possible D gene (6 bases). The ends were cut back, 5 bases at V and 1 base at J, with 17 bases in the middle. The CDR3 contains 16 residues. Germline V gene lookup returns CDR1 MNHNS and CDR2 SASEGT. The CDR3: CASSTRGRGNNYGYTF. Written as DNA, the CDR3 is TGTGCCAGCAGTACCCGGGGCAGGGGCAATAACTATGGCTACACCTTC.

A few counts support this clonotype. This sequence joins TRBV5-6 and TRBJ2-1; 9 positions match TRBD1. The CDR3 consists of 18 residues. Germline CDR1 is SGHDT and CDR2 is YYEEEE. The V segment lost 2 bases and the J segment 1 base; nucleotides outside the gene matches: 10. The CDR3 here is CASSFPGQGFGSYNEQFF. CDR3 DNA: TGTGCCAGCAGCTTCCCGGGACAGGGTTTTGGGTCCTACAATGAGCAGTTCTTC. Variable domain in full (rest from reference TRBV5-6 and TRBJ2-1): DAGVTQSPTHLIKTRGQQVTLRCSPKSGHDTVSWYQQALGQGPQFIFQYYEEEERQRGNFPDRFSGHQFPNYSSELNVNALLLGDSALYLCASSFPGQGFGSYNEQFFGPGTRLTVL.

This clonotype has at least ten counts. The V gene is TRBV20-1, the J gene TRBJ2-7; 7 nucleotides agree with TRBD2. CDR3 length: 12 amino acids. CDR1 and CDR2 (germline): DFQATT, SNEGSKA (reference sequence). V dropped 5 bases and J dropped 5; count of bases not matched to a gene: 6. CDR3 sequence (DNA): TGCAGTGCTGAGACTAGCCCCGACGAGCAGTACTTC. It codes for CSAETSPDEQYF.

Worth noting for this clonotype: A far larger clone is one nucleotide away, so this likely arose from a read error. The chain joins TRBV12-3 or TRBV12-4 to TRBJ2-1, with D perhaps TRBD1 or TRBD2 (5 bases each). Trimming left V 6 bases short and J 10 bases short, with 19 bases between. The CDR3 contains 14 residues. CDR3 bases: TGTGCCAGCAGCTTCACGGGGCTAACCTACGAGCAGTTCTTC. The encoded protein is CASSFTGLTYEQFF.

The table lists this clonotype with many counts. The chain has TRBV2 and TRBJ2-3; TRBD2 matches at 11 bases. Losses at the gene ends were 4 bases for V and 7 bases for J; bases not matched to a gene: 7. The CDR3 sequence is 15 residues long. Germline lookup yields CDR1 SNHLY and CDR2 FYNNEI. Written as DNA, the CDR3 is TGTGCCAGCAGTGGACTAGCGGGATTATCAAATACGCAGTATTTT. Its protein is CASSGLAGLSNTQYF.

This clonotype has just a few counts. The J gene is TRBJ2-6, the V gene TRBV7-3, with 9 bases lining up with TRBD2. This CDR3 has 19 residues. Germline V gives CDR1 SGHTA, CDR2 FQGTGA. Trimming cost V 5 bases and J 4 bases; bases outside gene matches: 15. CDR3 in amino acids: CASSRGYSGRGSGANVLTF. The CDR3 nucleotides are TGTGCCAGCAGCAGAGGATATAGCGGGAGAGGGTCGGGGGCCAACGTCCTGACTTTC.

This clonotype was recorded many times. The rearrangement links TRBV12-3 or TRBV12-4 to TRBJ2-7, with 9 bases matching TRBD1. The CDR3 covers 13 residues. Trimming cost V 6 bases and J 2 bases; bases outside gene matches: 2. The CDR3 sequence is CASRGQGAYEQYF. The CDR3 nucleotides are TGTGCCAGCAGGGGACAGGGAGCCTACGAGCAGTACTTC.

V usage is TRBV6-2 or TRBV6-3 and J usage is TRBJ2-1; D is possibly TRBD1 or TRBD2 (6 bases each). The CDR3 has 14 amino acids. Germline V gene data show CDR1 as MNHEY and CDR2 as SVGEGT. V lost 7 bases and J 7 bases, leaving 17 bases between the germline ends. The CDR3 DNA reads as TGTGCCAGCACCCTTGACGGGGGCTGGAATGAGCAGTTCTTC. Translation: CASTLDGGWNEQFF.

This clonotype was picked up many times. The CDR3, as DNA: TGTGCCAGCAGTGCGGGAGGGCCCTCGTGGGAGCAGTACTTC. It specifies CASSAGGPSWEQYF. The gene calls are TRBV28 and TRBJ2-7; TRBD2 aligns across 9 bases. The CDR3 is 14 residues long. Trimming took 5 bases from V and 7 from J; bases not matched to a gene: 9. Germline loops: CDR1 MDHEN, CDR2 SYDVKM.

This clonotype was seen only a few times. This rearrangement joins TRBV20-1 to TRBJ1-1; D uncertain. V was clipped by 1 base and J by 4 bases, with 10 bases between them. CDR1 and CDR2 (germline): DFQATT, SNEGSKA (reference sequence). This CDR3 spans 13 amino acids. CDR3 residues: CSARVKGLTEAFF. CDR3 in DNA: TGCAGTGCTAGAGTAAAGGGCCTCACTGAAGCTTTCTTT.

This clonotype came up many times. The genes are TRBV3-1 and TRBJ1-1; D may be TRBD1 (5 bases). V gave up 4 bases and J gave up 3 bases, with 15 bases separating them. Germline lookup yields CDR1 LGHDT and CDR2 YNNKEL (reference sequence). This CDR3 has 15 amino acids. The DNA of the CDR3 is TGTGCCAGCAGCCTTTTGACAGAAGGCGACACTGAAGCTTTCTTT. Translating gives CASSLLTEGDTEAFF.

This clonotype was found a few times. This chain uses TRBV12-3 or TRBV12-4 with TRBJ1-6, with TRBD1 matching 10 bases. CDR3 length equals 15 residues. V was pared by 6 bases and J by 5 bases, with 4 bases of the junction left unmatched. CDR3 coding DNA: TGTGCCAGCAGCCCGGACAGGGGGAATAATTCACCCCTCCACTTT. This sequence encodes CASSPDRGNNSPLHF.

J is TRBJ2-7 and V is TRBV7-3; D is perhaps TRBD2 (5 bases). Trimming stripped 5 bases from V and 8 bases from J, with 10 bases between. CDR1 SGHTA and CDR2 FQGTGA come from the germline V gene. CDR3 length: 11 residues. The CDR3 nucleotides are TGTGCCAGCAGCGTAGGGAGCAAGCAGTACTTC. It translates to CASSVGSKQYF.

The table lists this clonotype with a few counts. This chain connects TRBV4-1 to TRBJ2-5, with no clear D. CDR1 is MGHRA and CDR2 is YSYEKL in the germline V gene. Trimming pared 3 bases from V and 1 base from J, leaving 12 bases between. The CDR3 sequence is 15 residues long. The DNA for the CDR3 is TGCGCCAGCAGCCATCGTGTCGGGCTCCAAGAGACCCAGTACTTC. This translates into CASSHRVGLQETQYF.

This clonotype was observed at least ten times. The chain is built from TRBV12-3 or TRBV12-4 and TRBJ2-7; TRBD1 matches at 11 bases. The J segment lost 3 bases and the V segment lost 9 bases, leaving 7 bases of the junction unmatched. The CDR3 sequence is 14 residues long. The CDR3: CASRSGTGGYEQYF. For the CDR3, the DNA is TGTGCCAGTCGTTCCGGGACAGGGGGCTACGAGCAGTACTTC.

The chain recombines TRBV3-1 with TRBJ2-5; no firm D call. The CDR3 is 14 amino acids. The V gene's germline CDR1 is LGHDT and CDR2 YNNKEL (reference sequence). V was clipped by 3 bases and J by 1 base, with 9 bases between them. The CDR3 region is CASSHGRLQETQYF. CDR3 coding DNA: TGTGCCAGCAGCCATGGCAGACTCCAAGAGACCCAGTACTTC.

This chain uses TRBV6-2 or TRBV6-3 with TRBJ2-1, with a tentative D call TRBD1 (6 bases). CDR1 and CDR2 from the germline V gene are MNHEY and SVGEGT. V lost 1 base to trimming and J lost 15 bases, with 13 bases between them. The length of the CDR3 is 12 residues. The CDR3 nucleotides are TGTGCCAGCAGTTACTTGGGGGCCCAAGGGTTCTTC. Its translation: CASSYLGAQGFF.

This clonotype came up a few times. This chain links TRBV9 with TRBJ2-1, with 14 positions matching TRBD2. The CDR3 is 16 amino acids. Germline CDR1 SGDLS, CDR2 YYNGEE. The V and J ends lost 6 bases and 5 bases, in that order; junction bases with no gene match: 7. The CDR3 is CASNNGGLAGDNEQFF. The CDR3 bases are TGTGCCAGCAACAACGGGGGACTAGCGGGAGACAATGAGCAGTTCTTC.

This clonotype was counted ten times or more. The chain links TRBV6-2 or TRBV6-3 to TRBJ1-2; D remains ambiguous. CDR1 is MNHEY, CDR2 SVGEGT, per germline. The CDR3 covers 12 residues. The V end lost 4 bases, the J end lost 7 bases, and 10 bases lay between the germline ends. The CDR3 sequence is CASSSTIGGYTF. Here the CDR3 DNA reads TGTGCCAGCAGTTCAACAATCGGTGGCTACACCTTC.

This clonotype was detected ten times or more. V gene TRBV7-3 combines with J gene TRBJ2-1, with D perhaps matching TRBD2 (6 bases). CDR3 length: 15 residues. Germline-derived CDR1 and CDR2 are SGHTA and FQGTGA. Trimming shortened V by 4 bases and J by 4 bases, and 14 bases separated the two germline ends. Here the CDR3 DNA reads TGTGCCAGCAGCTCCTCTCCGGGAGCGTACAATGAGCAGTTCTTC. Protein sequence: CASSSSPGAYNEQFF.

This clonotype was observed a handful of times. Written as DNA, the CDR3 is TGTGCCAGCAGACACAGGGATTCCTACGAGCAGTACTTC. The encoded protein is CASRHRDSYEQYF. The chain links TRBV6-1 to TRBJ2-7; TRBD1 might be the D (6 bases). V lost 6 bases and J 1 base, leaving 10 bases between the germline ends. The CDR3 has 13 amino acids. From germline, CDR1 is MNHNS and CDR2 SASEGT.

The genes are TRBV19 and TRBJ2-7; D uncertain. Germline V lookup: CDR1 LNHDA, CDR2 SQIVND (reference sequence). With 4 bases removed from V and 3 bases from J, the gap between germline ends came to 10 bases. The CDR3 is 13 residues long. The CDR3 spells CASSTTPGYEQYF. Here the CDR3 DNA reads TGTGCCAGTAGTACGACCCCAGGCTACGAGCAGTACTTC.

This clonotype has just a few counts. The V gene is TRBV27, the J gene TRBJ2-7, with D tentatively TRBD2 (6 bases). This CDR3 has 15 amino acids. Trimming left V 4 bases short and J 3 bases short, with 16 bases between. CDR1 and CDR2 from the germline V gene are MNHEY and SMNVEV (reference sequence). CDR3: CASSSPGLLYYEQYF. The CDR3 DNA sequence: TGTGCCAGCAGTTCCCCGGGACTGTTATACTACGAGCAGTACTTC.

This clonotype was seen at least ten times. The chain links TRBV28 to TRBJ2-1; no clear D gene. V was shortened by 8 bases and J by 0 bases, with 11 bases between the two germline ends. Germline CDR1 reads MDHEN; CDR2 reads SYDVKM. CDR3 length equals 14 residues. The CDR3 bases are TGTGCCAGCGGTGAACGGGCCTCCTACAATGAGCAGTTCTTC. It yields the protein CASGERASYNEQFF.

The sample holds many counts of this clonotype. V and J are TRBV28 and TRBJ2-7, with 11 bases lining up with TRBD2. J was trimmed by 6 bases and V by 8 bases; bases with no gene match: 12. Germline V lookup: CDR1 MDHEN, CDR2 SYDVKM. CDR3 size: 15 residues. CDR3 region: CASGPTSGRNGEQYF. The CDR3 DNA follows: TGTGCCAGCGGCCCCACTAGCGGGAGAAATGGCGAGCAGTACTTC.